This T cell receptor (beta chain) was profiled in a study of control samples from healthy donors and cancer patients. Some clones are missing from TCRdb's copy, which holds only in-frame ones; the method was immunoSEQ multiplex PCR. Among tens of thousands of clones listed, roughly 86% were seen once. Germline V gene data show CDR1 as SGHTA and CDR2 as FQGTGA. The ends were cut back, 0 bases at V and 10 bases at J, with 12 bases in the middle. The length of the CDR3 is 13 residues. J is TRBJ1-1 and V is TRBV7-3; tentative D call: TRBD1 (5 bases). What was sequenced was PBMCs. This sequence originates from a man aged 45-65 years with head and neck cancer. CDR3 loop: CASSLTRESAAFF. In DNA, the CDR3 is TGTGCCAGCAGCTTAACCAGGGAATCGGCAGCTTTCTTT.